The 23 T cell receptor beta chains presented below share a single source sample, sequenced in a study of PD-1 blockade in mismatch repair-deficient tumors. TCRdb keeps only in-frame clones here, not all; method: immunoSEQ multiplex PCR. The table records about 66,000 clones, approximately 82% of them present only once. The source material was peripheral blood, sampled 2 weeks after starting pembrolizumab. These receptors were taken from an adult with mismatch repair-deficient cancer.

This chain links TRBV5-6 with TRBJ1-5, with D possibly matching TRBD1 (5 bases). Per the germline V gene, CDR1 is SGHDT and CDR2 is YYEEEE. V lost 3 bases, J lost 7 bases, and 17 bases lay in between. This CDR3 is built from 15 residues. CDR3 sequence (DNA): TGTGCCAGCAGCTCTCGGGGGACGGGGCTCCAGCCCCAGCATTTT. As protein: CASSSRGTGLQPQHF.

The chain links TRBV6-5 to TRBJ2-3; D unclear. The germline V gene encodes CDR1 MNHEY and CDR2 SVGAGI. The CDR3 is 13 amino acids. Trimming took 3 bases from V and 3 from J, leaving 7 bases between them. CDR3 protein: CASSYLETDTQYF. CDR3 nucleotide sequence: TGTGCCAGCAGTTATTTGGAGACAGATACGCAGTATTTT.

The chain carries TRBV7-6 and TRBJ1-2, with 9 bases aligning to TRBD1. The J segment lost 4 bases and the V segment lost 5 bases, leaving 11 bases of the junction unmatched. This CDR3 is 16 amino acids long. CDR1 is SGHVS, CDR2 FNYEAQ, per germline. The CDR3 region is CASSPQSTGGPYGYTF. Written as DNA, the CDR3 is TGTGCCAGCAGCCCTCAATCTACAGGGGGCCCCTATGGCTACACCTTC.

This clone was seen just once. This rearrangement joins TRBV7-8 to TRBJ2-3; 12 bases are shared with TRBD2. Germline V gives CDR1 SGHVS, CDR2 FQNEAQ. The CDR3 spans 15 residues. V trimming: 4 bases; J trimming: 4 bases; junction bases outside the gene matches: 3. The CDR3 DNA follows: TGTGCCAGCAGCTCGACTAGCGGGAGCTCAGATACGCAGTATTTT. It is translated as CASSSTSGSSDTQYF.

CDR3 in amino acids: CASSAGSSNYGYTF. CDR3 in DNA: TGTGCCAGCAGTGCCGGGAGCAGTAACTATGGCTACACCTTC. The V call is TRBV6-1, the J call TRBJ1-2; D is undetermined. Germline V gene lookup returns CDR1 MNHNS and CDR2 SASEGT. The germline V and J ends were trimmed by 4 bases and 1 base, with 10 bases remaining between them. The CDR3 totals 14 residues.

This clone has at least ten counts. CDR3 sequence reads: CASSDSWRRGETQYF. As DNA, the CDR3 is TGTGCCAGCAGCGATTCCTGGCGCAGGGGGGAGACCCAGTACTTC. The chain is built from TRBV7-6 and TRBJ2-5; 7 bases are shared with TRBD1. The junction had 11 bases not matched to a gene; V was cut back by 5 bases and J by 5 bases. This CDR3 contains 15 residues. The germline V gene encodes CDR1 SGHVS and CDR2 FNYEAQ.

The chain employs TRBV5-1 and TRBJ2-5; TRBD1 aligns across 7 bases. After removal of 4 bases from V and 5 bases from J, the junction contained 11 bases not matched to a gene. CDR3 length: 15 residues. CDR1 and CDR2 from the germline V gene are SGHRS and YFSETQ. CDR3 protein: CASSTRTGGVETQYF. DNA of the CDR3: TGCGCCAGCAGCACTAGGACAGGTGGAGTTGAGACCCAGTACTTC.

The V and J genes are TRBV27 and TRBJ2-1; 7 bases agree with TRBD1. The CDR3 extends over 12 amino acids. V shed 4 bases and J 9 bases; nucleotides not matched to a gene: 3. The germline gives CDR1 MNHEY, CDR2 SMNVEV (reference sequence). CDR3 loop: CASSSGQAEQFF. In nucleotides, the CDR3 is TGTGCCAGCAGTTCCGGACAGGCTGAGCAGTTCTTC.

The chain uses TRBV6-5 and TRBJ2-7; 8 nucleotides line up with TRBD2. Germline CDR1 is MNHEY and CDR2 is SVGAGI. The junction had 6 bases not matched to a gene; V was cut back by 5 bases and J by 3 bases. CDR3 length equals 14 residues. The CDR3 spells CASSGLAGYYEQYF. In DNA, the CDR3 is TGTGCCAGCAGTGGACTAGCAGGATACTACGAGCAGTACTTC.

This clone was observed once. This CDR3 is CASSEIPVRVGEQFF. The DNA of the CDR3 is TGTGCCAGCAGTGAAATCCCGGTTCGGGTAGGTGAGCAGTTCTTC. The genes are TRBV6-1 and TRBJ2-1; D uncertain. The CDR3 has 15 amino acids. V gave up 2 bases and J gave up 9 bases, with 17 bases separating them. CDR1 and CDR2 from the germline V gene are MNHNS and SASEGT.

This clone was counted a few times. This sequence joins TRBV20-1 and TRBJ2-1; D call uncertain. The CDR3 extends over 11 amino acids. Germline loops: CDR1 DFQATT, CDR2 SNEGSKA (reference sequence). The V end lost 5 bases, the J end lost 15 bases, and 17 bases lay between the germline ends. The DNA of the CDR3 is TGCAGTGCTTTTTTGGACCAGCGCTGGTTCTTC. It codes for CSAFLDQRWFF.

This clone was counted a single time. This chain connects TRBV9 to TRBJ1-3, with unresolved D. Deletions cut 3 bases from V and 4 bases from J, with 11 bases between. This CDR3 has 14 residues. Germline CDR1 is SGDLS and CDR2 is YYNGEE. The CDR3 coding sequence is TGTGCCAGCAGCGCCCGGATGCAGGGAAACACCATATATTTT. Encoded protein: CASSARMQGNTIYF.

This sequence joins TRBV7-8 and TRBJ2-7; 9 bases match TRBD1. Trimming cost V 5 bases and J 3 bases; bases outside gene matches: 5. From germline, CDR1 is SGHVS and CDR2 FQNEAQ. This CDR3 region has 14 residues. The CDR3 DNA is TGTGCCAGCAGCCCCAGACAGGGGGTCTACGAGCAGTACTTC. This translates into CASSPRQGVYEQYF.

The CDR3 coding sequence is TGTGCCAGCAGCCCAGGGAGAGAGACCCAGTACTTC. This encodes CASSPGRETQYF. The rearrangement uses TRBV6-1 and TRBJ2-5, with D possibly called TRBD1 or TRBD2 (5 bases each). Between the trimmed V and J ends, which lost 6 bases and 4 bases, there was a span of 9 bases. CDR3 length: 12 amino acids. The germline CDR1 and CDR2 sequences are MNHNS and SASEGT.

This clone was detected only a few times. The chain links TRBV7-8 to TRBJ2-7, with 12 bases lining up with TRBD1. The germline V gene has CDR1 SGHVS and CDR2 FQNEAQ. V gave up 6 bases and J gave up 6 bases; unmatched junction bases: 9. The CDR3 totals 15 residues. The CDR3 DNA is TGTGCCAGCAGAGCTTTCGGGACAGGGGGCGGCGAGCAGTACTTC. Amino acids: CASRAFGTGGGEQYF.

J is TRBJ2-2 and V is TRBV7-3; TRBD1 is a possible D gene (5 bases). CDR1 is SGHTA and CDR2 is FQGTGA in the germline V gene. This CDR3 spans 14 amino acids. The V gene lost 5 bases and the J gene lost 2 bases, with 9 bases spanning the gap. This chain's CDR3 is CASSPGHNTGELFF. In DNA form, the CDR3 reads TGTGCCAGCAGCCCTGGACACAACACCGGGGAGCTGTTTTTT.

This clone was seen a single time. J is TRBJ2-2 and V is TRBV6-4; the match to TRBD2 covers 7 bases. The length of the CDR3 is 14 residues. Germline V lookup: CDR1 MRHNA, CDR2 SNTAGT. V lost 5 bases and J lost 5; bases outside the gene matches: 5. The CDR3 nucleotides read TGTGCCAGCAGTAGACTAGCAAAAACCGGGGAGCTGTTTTTT. Translating it yields CASSRLAKTGELFF.

This chain links TRBV3-1 (or the pseudogene TRBV3-2) with TRBJ1-1; D is undetermined. Trimming pared 5 bases from V and 10 bases from J, leaving 5 bases between. CDR3 length: 9 residues. CDR1 and CDR2 (germline): LGHDT, YNNKEL (reference sequence). CDR3 loop: CASSVGAFF. Written as DNA, the CDR3 is TGTGCCAGCAGCGTCGGAGCTTTCTTT.

This clone was recorded once. V gene TRBV15 combines with J gene TRBJ1-2, with D possibly TRBD1 on 5 matching bases. The CDR3 extends over 13 amino acids. Trimming removed 3 bases at V and 6 bases at J, with 11 bases between. Germline loops: CDR1 LNHNV, CDR2 YYDKDF (reference sequence). The CDR3 here is CATSRTGAHGYTF. DNA of the CDR3: TGTGCCACCAGCAGGACCGGGGCCCATGGCTACACCTTC.

The rearrangement joins TRBV9 to TRBJ2-2, with TRBD2 matching over 11 bases. V was pared by 4 bases and J by 4 bases, with 6 bases of the junction left unmatched. CDR1 is SGDLS, CDR2 YYNGEE, per germline. The CDR3 covers 16 residues. The CDR3 sequence is CASSRSGRAGTGELFF. The CDR3 bases are TGTGCCAGCAGCCGTAGCGGGAGGGCCGGCACCGGGGAGCTGTTTTTT.

This rearrangement joins TRBV6-5 to TRBJ2-1; D uncertain. The CDR3 loop spans 13 amino acids. Germline values: CDR1 MNHEY, CDR2 SVGAGI. The ends were cut back, 7 bases at V and 0 bases at J, with 7 bases in the middle. The CDR3 nucleotides read TGTGCCAGCACTAAGAGCTCCTACAATGAGCAGTTCTTC. This sequence encodes CASTKSSYNEQFF.

The CDR3 coding sequence is TGTGCCAGCAGCTTAGAAGCAGGGTTAACAGATACGCAGTATTTT. Translated: CASSLEAGLTDTQYF. V usage is TRBV11-2 and J usage is TRBJ2-3, with D possibly being TRBD1 (5 bases). From germline, CDR1 is SGHAT and CDR2 FQNNGV. V lost 0 bases to trimming and J lost 3 bases, with 10 bases between them. This CDR3 is built from 15 residues.

The CDR3 DNA reads as TGTGCCAGCAGCTTTAGGACCAACTACGAGCAGTACTTC. This encodes CASSFRTNYEQYF. The chain uses TRBV5-6 and TRBJ2-7; D unresolved. V lost 2 bases and J 3 bases, leaving 9 bases between the germline ends. Germline V CDR1 and CDR2: SGHDT, YYEEEE. This CDR3 is built from 13 residues.